The subject of this entry is one T cell receptor (beta chain). The antigen it binds to is not known. Base-call qualities are not available, and no considerably larger clone is one nucleotide away. V sheds 6 bases and J sheds 8 bases, leaving 23 bases between their ends. The CDR3 starts with the cysteine, ends with the phenylalanine, and has 17 residues. Only the CDR3 DNA stays, 51 bases, in frame from base 1. The CDR1 and CDR2 encoded by the germline V gene are MGHRA and YSYEKL. These data come from a study of blood T cell repertoires in COVID-19 (dated by TCRdb to 2020 to 2022). Study-level background: Samples covering the acute and convalescent phases of COVID-19 were provided by collaborators in the United States, Italy and Spain. The dataset comprised deeply sampled blood TCRbeta repertoires from subjects exposed to, actively infected with, or recovered from COVID-19. Nearly every sample came with metadata listing a de-identified subject ID, COVID-19 status, age in years and sex. The repertoires were released in a freely available public database meant as a resource for research on the immune response to SARS-CoV-2. Where available, HLA class I and class II types were taken from metadata supplied by the sample provider and were not determined by assay-based typing. The material from the prospective study consisted of cDNA or gDNA derived from T cells, B-cell-depleted T cells, or PBMCs. Samples were obtained from the ongoing ImmuneRACE study (first 160 participants) and from some 1,200 subjects provided by 6 global collaborators. On the study overall, not on this receptor specifically: How much clinical and demographic metadata was included differed by source and by participant, and the metadata was provided uncurated.

The immunoSEQ Assay, a bias-controlled multiplex PCR, was used to amplify TCRbeta CDR3 regions from genomic DNA. Per the authors' processing: The number of nucleated cells in each sample was estimated by amplification of reference gene primers within the assay. Sequence reads were collapsed and filtered to measure the absolute abundance of every unique TCRbeta CDR3 rearrangement. For each sample, productive Simpson clonality was calculated as the square root of Simpson's diversity index across productive rearrangements. The immuneACCESS repertoire file appears here via TCRdb, limited to in-frame rearrangements. These files lack a portion of the clones; in checked studies, under half of the deficit traces to unresolved V genes, and the cause of the others is not known. V, J and clone size are those of that table, while D and trimming were read from the DNA. The sample table lists around 82,000 clones, 85% of them with a count of one. The ten largest clones add up to 8.5% to 10% of the sample.

One collaborating source in Seattle enrolled patients during active infection and followed them longitudinally through the course of disease. Each collaborating institution followed its own protocols to collect whole blood in K2EDTA tubes. For TCRbeta analysis, collaborators shipped samples as frozen whole blood, isolated PBMCs, or DNA extracted from either of those sample types. The TCR originated in a man aged 45 to 65 with COVID-19, enrolled during active disease. Input material: peripheral blood. Here the chain combines TRBV4-1 and TRBJ1-6; the D gene cannot be named for sure. The nucleotide sequence reads TGCGCCAGCAGTCTATTTCGAGGTGCTAGATGGGATTCACCCCTCCACTTT. Its amino acids are CASSLFRGARWDSPLHF.